The rows below give T cell receptor beta chains drawn from one sample of a study of T cell responses to AZD1222 COVID-19 vaccine. The data were produced by immunoSEQ multiplex PCR, yet TCRdb's version contains in-frame clones alone and is incomplete. Of roughly 130,000 clones detected, 87% appear once; the ten largest clones hold 1.3% to 1.5%. The sequencing here drew on peripheral blood, taken on day 0 of AZD1222 vaccination. Source of these receptors: an adult in good health. Both conserved end residues are part of each CDR3. Each record gives: V gene, clone size, D gene, J gene, CDR3 protein, CDR3 DNA. The D gene is left open where the match is weak. Clone size appears in some rows only: once, few, many, or a class for an expanded clone.

V gene: TRBV28
clone size: NA
D gene: TRBD1
J gene: TRBJ1-2
CDR3 protein: CASLTAGTGSYGYTF
CDR3 DNA: TGTGCCAGTTTAACGGCCGGGACAGGGTCCTATGGCTACACCTTC

V gene: TRBV10-3
clone size: NA
D gene: NA
J gene: TRBJ1-3
CDR3 protein: CAISESRRLSGNTIYF
CDR3 DNA: TGTGCCATCAGTGAGTCTCGCAGGTTATCTGGAAACACCATATATTTT

V gene: TRBV5-1
clone size: once
D gene: TRBD2
J gene: TRBJ2-3
CDR3 protein: CASSPERGGTDTQYF
CDR3 DNA: TGCGCCAGCAGCCCTGAGCGGGGCGGGACAGATACGCAGTATTTT

V gene: TRBV28
clone size: NA
D gene: TRBD2
J gene: TRBJ2-7
CDR3 protein: CASSPLMDYRGGEQYF
CDR3 DNA: TGTGCCAGCAGCCCCCTTATGGACTACCGGGGGGGCGAGCAGTACTTC

V gene: TRBV7-2
clone size: once
D gene: NA
J gene: TRBJ1-6
CDR3 protein: CASSLSGVHYNSPLHF
CDR3 DNA: TGTGCCAGCAGCTTATCCGGGGTACACTATAATTCACCCCTCCACTTT

V gene: TRBV28
clone size: NA
D gene: TRBD1
J gene: TRBJ1-4
CDR3 protein: CASSPRTGAGEKLFF
CDR3 DNA: TGTGCCAGCAGTCCTCGGACAGGGGCGGGTGAAAAACTGTTTTTT

V gene: TRBV30
clone size: NA
D gene: NA
J gene: TRBJ2-1
CDR3 protein: CAWMGVGGSNEQFF
CDR3 DNA: TGTGCCTGGATGGGGGTAGGGGGTAGCAATGAGCAGTTCTTC

V gene: TRBV5-1
clone size: NA
D gene: NA
J gene: TRBJ2-7
CDR3 protein: CASSFGQTSSYEQYF
CDR3 DNA: TGCGCCAGCAGCTTTGGACAGACGAGCTCCTACGAGCAGTACTTC

V gene: TRBV18
clone size: NA
D gene: TRBD1
J gene: TRBJ1-3
CDR3 protein: CASSRTGDSGNTIYF
CDR3 DNA: TGTGCCAGCTCCAGGACAGGGGACTCTGGAAACACCATATATTTT

V gene: TRBV7-2
clone size: NA
D gene: TRBD1
J gene: TRBJ2-7
CDR3 protein: CASSSSPGTGESYEQYF
CDR3 DNA: TGTGCCAGCAGCTCCTCACCCGGGACAGGAGAATCCTACGAGCAGTACTTC

V gene: TRBV11-3
clone size: NA
D gene: NA
J gene: TRBJ1-5
CDR3 protein: CASSSDRHQPQHF
CDR3 DNA: TGTGCCAGCAGCTCGGACCGCCATCAGCCCCAGCATTTT

V gene: TRBV4-2
clone size: NA
D gene: NA
J gene: TRBJ2-1
CDR3 protein: CASSPRLAATYNEQFF
CDR3 DNA: TGTGCCAGCAGCCCCCGGTTGGCAGCCACCTACAATGAGCAGTTCTTC

V gene: TRBV7-2
clone size: NA
D gene: TRBD1
J gene: TRBJ2-7
CDR3 protein: CASSQTPGTGYEQYF
CDR3 DNA: TGTGCCAGCAGCCAGACCCCGGGGACAGGTTACGAGCAGTACTTC

V gene: TRBV5-4
clone size: NA
D gene: TRBD2
J gene: TRBJ2-5
CDR3 protein: CASSLPSGGGAGETQYF
CDR3 DNA: TGTGCCAGCAGCCTCCCCTCCGGCGGGGGGGCCGGTGAGACCCAGTACTTC

V gene: TRBV2
clone size: NA
D gene: TRBD2
J gene: TRBJ2-7
CDR3 protein: CASKESSGGPRDEQYF
CDR3 DNA: TGTGCCAGCAAAGAGTCTAGCGGGGGGCCACGTGACGAGCAGTACTTC

V gene: TRBV13
clone size: NA
D gene: TRBD2
J gene: TRBJ2-7
CDR3 protein: CASSLGVAGGYEQYF
CDR3 DNA: TGTGCCAGCAGCTTAGGGGTAGCGGGGGGCTACGAGCAGTACTTC

V gene: TRBV30
clone size: NA
D gene: NA
J gene: TRBJ1-3
CDR3 protein: CAWSTADGNTIYF
CDR3 DNA: TGTGCCTGGAGTACAGCGGATGGGAACACCATATATTTT

V gene: TRBV27
clone size: NA
D gene: NA
J gene: TRBJ1-1
CDR3 protein: CASSLSVMNTEAFF
CDR3 DNA: TGTGCCAGCAGTTTGTCAGTAATGAACACTGAAGCTTTCTTT

V gene: TRBV30
clone size: NA
D gene: NA
J gene: TRBJ1-1
CDR3 protein: CAWDRGAETEAFF
CDR3 DNA: TGTGCCTGGGATCGGGGGGCAGAGACTGAAGCTTTCTTT

V gene: TRBV3-1/TRBV3-2
clone size: once
D gene: NA
J gene: TRBJ1-2
CDR3 protein: CASSQDEGTISNYGYTF
CDR3 DNA: TGTGCCAGCAGCCAAGATGAGGGGACAATTTCTAACTATGGCTACACCTTC

V gene: TRBV5-8
clone size: NA
D gene: NA
J gene: TRBJ2-1
CDR3 protein: CASSFLGLRQTYNEQFF
CDR3 DNA: TGTGCCAGCAGCTTTTTGGGCTTGCGACAGACCTACAATGAGCAGTTCTTC

V gene: TRBV5-8
clone size: NA
D gene: NA
J gene: TRBJ2-1
CDR3 protein: CASSSRKAGANEQFF
CDR3 DNA: TGTGCCAGCAGCTCCCGGAAGGCGGGGGCGAATGAGCAGTTCTTC

V gene: TRBV7-9
clone size: once
D gene: TRBD1
J gene: TRBJ1-6
CDR3 protein: CASSASRQGNSPLHF
CDR3 DNA: TGTGCCAGCAGCGCAAGCAGACAGGGAAATTCACCCCTCCACTTT

V gene: TRBV6-5
clone size: NA
D gene: NA
J gene: TRBJ2-3
CDR3 protein: CASERAGLDTQYF
CDR3 DNA: TGTGCCAGCGAAAGAGCCGGGTTGGATACGCAGTATTTT

V gene: TRBV7-2
clone size: NA
D gene: NA
J gene: TRBJ1-2
CDR3 protein: CASSLGLLNGYTF
CDR3 DNA: TGTGCCAGCAGCTTAGGCCTTTTGAATGGCTACACCTTC

V gene: TRBV29-1
clone size: NA
D gene: NA
J gene: TRBJ2-3
CDR3 protein: CSVEGGSTDTQYF
CDR3 DNA: TGCAGCGTTGAGGGCGGGAGCACAGATACGCAGTATTTT

V gene: TRBV7-9
clone size: NA
D gene: TRBD1
J gene: TRBJ1-5
CDR3 protein: CASSLYRGVGQGNQPQHF
CDR3 DNA: TGTGCCAGCAGCTTATATAGAGGGGTGGGACAGGGCAATCAGCCCCAGCATTTT

V gene: TRBV25-1
clone size: few
D gene: NA
J gene: TRBJ1-1
CDR3 protein: CASSQGTNTEAFF
CDR3 DNA: TGTGCCAGCAGTCAGGGAACGAACACTGAAGCTTTCTTT

V gene: TRBV5-1
clone size: NA
D gene: TRBD1
J gene: TRBJ2-7
CDR3 protein: CASSLTGALYEQYF
CDR3 DNA: TGCGCCAGCAGCCTGACAGGGGCGTTGTACGAGCAGTACTTC

V gene: TRBV28
clone size: NA
D gene: TRBD2
J gene: TRBJ2-1
CDR3 protein: CASSLRGGRYNEQFF
CDR3 DNA: TGTGCCAGCAGTTTACGGGGGGGACGCTACAATGAGCAGTTCTTC

V gene: TRBV5-4
clone size: NA
D gene: NA
J gene: TRBJ2-1
CDR3 protein: CASSPQGGSYNEQFF
CDR3 DNA: TGTGCCAGCAGCCCCCAGGGGGGCTCCTACAATGAGCAGTTCTTC

V gene: TRBV30
clone size: NA
D gene: NA
J gene: TRBJ2-5
CDR3 protein: CAWNPGRYQETQYF
CDR3 DNA: TGTGCCTGGAATCCGGGACGCTACCAAGAGACCCAGTACTTC

V gene: TRBV27
clone size: NA
D gene: TRBD1
J gene: TRBJ1-4
CDR3 protein: CSFLDRKTNEKLFF
CDR3 DNA: TGTTCTTTTTTGGACAGGAAAACTAATGAAAAACTGTTTTTT

V gene: TRBV24-1
clone size: NA
D gene: NA
J gene: TRBJ1-5
CDR3 protein: CATSESARDQPQHF
CDR3 DNA: TGTGCCACCAGTGAGTCGGCTCGGGATCAGCCCCAGCATTTT

V gene: TRBV5-1
clone size: NA
D gene: NA
J gene: TRBJ2-3
CDR3 protein: CASSPVVAGTDTQYF
CDR3 DNA: TGCGCCAGCAGCCCGGTGGTAGCGGGCACAGATACGCAGTATTTT

V gene: TRBV18
clone size: NA
D gene: TRBD1
J gene: TRBJ2-3
CDR3 protein: CASSQSTGGLDTQYF
CDR3 DNA: TGTGCCAGCTCACAATCGACAGGGGGATTAGATACGCAGTATTTT

V gene: TRBV30
clone size: NA
D gene: NA
J gene: TRBJ1-2
CDR3 protein: CAWGTGYYGYTF
CDR3 DNA: TGTGCCTGGGGAACAGGGTACTATGGCTACACCTTC

V gene: TRBV5-4
clone size: NA
D gene: TRBD1
J gene: TRBJ1-4
CDR3 protein: CASSTGQEQGELLFF
CDR3 DNA: TGTGCCAGCAGCACCGGACAGGAGCAGGGTGAACTACTGTTTTTT

V gene: TRBV30
clone size: NA
D gene: NA
J gene: TRBJ1-1
CDR3 protein: CAWSVQFGNTEAFF
CDR3 DNA: TGTGCCTGGAGTGTACAATTCGGGAACACTGAAGCTTTCTTT

V gene: TRBV9
clone size: few
D gene: TRBD2
J gene: TRBJ2-3
CDR3 protein: CASSVGEGGTDTQYF
CDR3 DNA: TGTGCCAGCAGCGTAGGGGAGGGTGGCACAGATACGCAGTATTTT

V gene: TRBV20-1
clone size: NA
D gene: NA
J gene: TRBJ2-1
CDR3 protein: CSGAFYNEQFF
CDR3 DNA: TGCAGTGGAGCGTTCTACAATGAGCAGTTCTTC

V gene: TRBV11-2
clone size: NA
D gene: NA
J gene: TRBJ1-4
CDR3 protein: CASSPTDSLGGEKLFF
CDR3 DNA: TGTGCCAGCAGCCCTACTGACAGTTTGGGAGGTGAAAAACTGTTTTTT

V gene: TRBV20-1
clone size: NA
D gene: NA
J gene: TRBJ1-2
CDR3 protein: CAAWGFGGYTF
CDR3 DNA: TGCGCAGCGTGGGGGTTTGGAGGCTACACCTTC

V gene: TRBV7-9
clone size: NA
D gene: TRBD1
J gene: TRBJ1-1
CDR3 protein: CASSYRGTPEAFF
CDR3 DNA: TGTGCCAGCAGCTACAGGGGAACCCCTGAAGCTTTCTTT

V gene: TRBV4-2
clone size: NA
D gene: NA
J gene: TRBJ2-3
CDR3 protein: CASSKGTAPSTDTQYF
CDR3 DNA: TGTGCCAGCAGCAAAGGGACGGCTCCTAGCACAGATACGCAGTATTTT